This TCR beta chain was found in a study of OX40 agonist ivuxolimab in advanced cancers. General study points: Antigen specificity was not determined for the expanded peripheral T cells. At doses 0.1 to 3.0 mg/kg, CD4+ and CD8+ clones expanded.

Drawing of blood for sampling happened at baseline, at cycle 4 day 1, and at cycle 7 day 1. The germline CDR1 and CDR2 sequences are SGHTA and FQGTGA. The CDR3 contains 14 residues. Trimming removed 5 bases from V and 0 bases from J, with 7 bases in between. Remarks on this clone: The target antigen is unknown.

Measured with immunoSEQ multiplex PCR; TCRdb has only the in-frame clones, and not every one. Among about 46,000 clones listed, approximately 88% were seen once. The rearrangement uses TRBV7-3 and TRBJ2-2, with D unclear. This receptor was identified in an adult with an advanced solid tumor such as melanoma, head and neck, liver or kidney cancer. The starting material was CD4+ or CD8+ T cells sorted from blood, obtained in a trial of the OX40 agonist ivuxolimab. The CDR3 nucleotides are TGTGCCAGCAGCGTTCTAGCGAACACCGGGGAGCTGTTTTTT. Protein product: CASSVLANTGELFF.